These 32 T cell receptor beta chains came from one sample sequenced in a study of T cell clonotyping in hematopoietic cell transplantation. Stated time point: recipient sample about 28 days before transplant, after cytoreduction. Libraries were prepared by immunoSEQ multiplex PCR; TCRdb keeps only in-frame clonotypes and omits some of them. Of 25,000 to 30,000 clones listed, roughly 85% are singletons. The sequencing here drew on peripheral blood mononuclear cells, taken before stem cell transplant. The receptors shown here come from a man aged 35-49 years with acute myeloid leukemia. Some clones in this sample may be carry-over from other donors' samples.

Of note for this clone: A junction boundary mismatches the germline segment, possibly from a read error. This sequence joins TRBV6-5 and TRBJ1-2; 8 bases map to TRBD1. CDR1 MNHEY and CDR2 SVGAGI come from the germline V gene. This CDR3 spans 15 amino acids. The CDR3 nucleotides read TGTGCCAGCAGTTACCGCCAGGGGGCGTTTAGGGGCTGCACCTTC. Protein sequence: CASSYRQGAFRGCTF.

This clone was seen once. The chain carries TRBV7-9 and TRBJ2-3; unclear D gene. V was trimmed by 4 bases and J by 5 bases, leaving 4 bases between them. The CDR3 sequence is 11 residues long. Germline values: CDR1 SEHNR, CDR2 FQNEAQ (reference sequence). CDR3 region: CASSSKDTQYF. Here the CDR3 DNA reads TGTGCCAGCAGCTCAAAAGATACGCAGTATTTT.

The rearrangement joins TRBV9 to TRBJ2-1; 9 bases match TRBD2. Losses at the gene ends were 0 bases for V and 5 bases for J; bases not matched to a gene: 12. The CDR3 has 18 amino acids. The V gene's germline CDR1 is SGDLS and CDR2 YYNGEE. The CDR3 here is CASSVATRGGGAHNEQFF. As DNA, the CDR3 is TGTGCCAGCAGCGTAGCTACCAGAGGCGGGGGGGCACACAATGAGCAGTTCTTC.

The CDR3 nucleotides are TGCGCCAGCAGCTTCAGGGATCCAGAACAAGAGACCCAGTACTTC. Protein sequence: CASSFRDPEQETQYF. The chain carries TRBV5-1 and TRBJ2-5; weak D call: TRBD1 (5 bases). Trimming removed 2 bases from V and 2 bases from J, with 13 bases in between. This CDR3 has 15 residues. Germline lookup yields CDR1 SGHRS and CDR2 YFSETQ.

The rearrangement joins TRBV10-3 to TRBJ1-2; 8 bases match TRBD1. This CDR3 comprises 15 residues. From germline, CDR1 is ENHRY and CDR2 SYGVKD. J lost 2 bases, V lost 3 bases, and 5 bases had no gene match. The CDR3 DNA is TGTGCCATCAGTGATCGGCAGGGGGCCAACTATGGCTACACCTTC. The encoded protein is CAISDRQGANYGYTF.

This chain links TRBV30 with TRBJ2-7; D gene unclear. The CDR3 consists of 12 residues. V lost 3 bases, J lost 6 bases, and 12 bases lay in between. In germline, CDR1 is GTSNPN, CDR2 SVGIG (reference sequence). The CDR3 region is CAWSMLFPEQYF. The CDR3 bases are TGTGCCTGGAGCATGCTGTTCCCCGAGCAGTACTTC.

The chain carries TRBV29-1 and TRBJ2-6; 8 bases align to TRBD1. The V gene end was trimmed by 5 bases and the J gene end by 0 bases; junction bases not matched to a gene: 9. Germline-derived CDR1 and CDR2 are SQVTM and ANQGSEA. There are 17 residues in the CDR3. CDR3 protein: CSVSDRAGSSGANVLTF. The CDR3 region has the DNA TGCAGCGTTTCGGACAGGGCTGGTAGCTCTGGGGCCAACGTCCTGACTTTC.

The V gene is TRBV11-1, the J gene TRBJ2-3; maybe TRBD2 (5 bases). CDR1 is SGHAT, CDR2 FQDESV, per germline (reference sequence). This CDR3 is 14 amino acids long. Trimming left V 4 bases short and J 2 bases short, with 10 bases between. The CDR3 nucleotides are TGTGCCAGCAGCTCCTATGGACTCACAGATACGCAGTATTTT. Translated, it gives CASSSYGLTDTQYF. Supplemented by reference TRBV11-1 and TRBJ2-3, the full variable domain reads EAEVAQSPRYKITEKSQAVAFWCDPISGHATLYWYRQILGQGPELLVQFQDESVVDDSQLPKDRFSAERLKGVDSTLKIQPAELGDSAMYLCASSSYGLTDTQYFGPGTRLTVL.

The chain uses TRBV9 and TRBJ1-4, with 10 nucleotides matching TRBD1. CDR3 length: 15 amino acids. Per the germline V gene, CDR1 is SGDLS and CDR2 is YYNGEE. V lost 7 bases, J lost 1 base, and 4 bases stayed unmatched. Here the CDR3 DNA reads TGTGCCAGCGGCCGGGACAGGGGAACTAATGAAAAACTGTTTTTT. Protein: CASGRDRGTNEKLFF. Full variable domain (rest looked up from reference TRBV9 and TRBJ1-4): DSGVTQTPKHLITATGQRVTLRCSPRSGDLSVYWYQQSLDQGLQFLIQYYNGEERAKGNILERFSAQQFPDLHSELNLSSLELGDSALYFCASGRDRGTNEKLFFGSGTQLSVL.

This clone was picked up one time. CDR3 loop: CASSIGVGSPLHF. The CDR3 bases are TGTGCCAGCAGTATAGGGGTGGGTTCACCCCTCCACTTT. The V call is TRBV2, the J call TRBJ1-6; weak D call: TRBD1 (5 bases). The V gene lost 5 bases and the J gene lost 9 bases, with 11 bases spanning the gap. This CDR3 comprises 13 residues. Germline V gene data show CDR1 as SNHLY and CDR2 as FYNNEI.

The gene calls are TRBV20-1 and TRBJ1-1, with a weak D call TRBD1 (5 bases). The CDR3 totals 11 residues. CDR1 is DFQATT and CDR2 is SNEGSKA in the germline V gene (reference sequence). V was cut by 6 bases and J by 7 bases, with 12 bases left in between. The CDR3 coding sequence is TGCAGTGCCCCAGTGGGGGGTGAAGCTTTCTTT. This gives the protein CSAPVGGEAFF.

CDR3 loop: CASSFQGAQETQYF. The CDR3 nucleotides are TGTGCCAGCAGTTTTCAAGGAGCTCAAGAGACCCAGTACTTC. This chain joins TRBV28 and TRBJ2-5; D gene unclear. Germline V CDR1 and CDR2: MDHEN, SYDVKM. The V end was cut by 3 bases, the J end by 2 bases, with 10 bases between. This CDR3 is 14 amino acids long.

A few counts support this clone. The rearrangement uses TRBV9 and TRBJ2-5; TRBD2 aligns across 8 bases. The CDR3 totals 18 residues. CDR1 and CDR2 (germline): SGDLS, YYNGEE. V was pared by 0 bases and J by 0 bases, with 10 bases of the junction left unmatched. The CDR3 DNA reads TGTGCCAGCAGCGTAGGGACGGGCGCGGGGGGTTACCAAGAGACCCAGTACTTC. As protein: CASSVGTGAGGYQETQYF. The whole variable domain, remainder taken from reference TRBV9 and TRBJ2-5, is DSGVTQTPKHLITATGQRVTLRCSPRSGDLSVYWYQQSLDQGLQFLIQYYNGEERAKGNILERFSAQQFPDLHSELNLSSLELGDSALYFCASSVGTGAGGYQETQYFGPGTRLLVL.

CDR3 DNA: TGCAGCGTGAGCGGGGGGGGAACAGATACGCAGTATTTT. It codes for CSVSGGGTDTQYF. This chain links TRBV29-1 with TRBJ2-3; TRBD2 agrees at 10 bases. The CDR3 is 13 residues long. Per the germline V gene, CDR1 is SQVTM and CDR2 is ANQGSEA. V shed 6 bases and J 3 bases; nucleotides not matched to a gene: 3.

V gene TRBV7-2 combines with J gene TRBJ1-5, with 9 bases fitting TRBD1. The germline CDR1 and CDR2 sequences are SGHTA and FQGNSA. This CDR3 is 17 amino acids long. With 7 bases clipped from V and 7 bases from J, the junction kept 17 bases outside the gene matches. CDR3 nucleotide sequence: TGTGCCAGCAATCTACTGGGCCCGCGGACAGGGGAACAGCCCCAGCATTTT. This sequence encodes CASNLLGPRTGEQPQHF.

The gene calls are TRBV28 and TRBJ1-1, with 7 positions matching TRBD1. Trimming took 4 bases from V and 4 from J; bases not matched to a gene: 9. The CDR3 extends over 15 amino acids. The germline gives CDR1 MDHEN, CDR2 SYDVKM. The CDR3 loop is CASSSPGRGPTEAFF. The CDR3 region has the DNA TGTGCCAGCAGTTCGCCCGGGAGGGGGCCCACTGAAGCTTTCTTT.

CDR3 sequence: CASSQLASNEQFF. The CDR3 coding sequence is TGCGCCAGCAGCCAACTAGCCTCCAATGAGCAGTTCTTC. This chain connects TRBV4-3 to TRBJ2-1, with D perhaps TRBD2 (5 bases). The germline V gene encodes CDR1 LGHNA and CDR2 YSLEER. The V end lost 2 bases, the J end lost 6 bases, and 8 bases lay between the germline ends. The CDR3 spans 13 residues.

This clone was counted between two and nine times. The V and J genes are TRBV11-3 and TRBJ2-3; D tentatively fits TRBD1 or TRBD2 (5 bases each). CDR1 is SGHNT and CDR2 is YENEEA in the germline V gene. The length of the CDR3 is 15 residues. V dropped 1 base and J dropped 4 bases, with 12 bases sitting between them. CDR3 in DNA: TGTGCCAGCAGCTTAGGTGGGGGAGAGGCAGATACGCAGTATTTT. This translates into CASSLGGGEADTQYF.

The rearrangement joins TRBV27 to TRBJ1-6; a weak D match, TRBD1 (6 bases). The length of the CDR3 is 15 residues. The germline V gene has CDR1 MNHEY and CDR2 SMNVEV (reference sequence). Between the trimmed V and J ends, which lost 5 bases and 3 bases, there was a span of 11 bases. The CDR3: CASSQGTVYNSPLHF. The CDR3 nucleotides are TGTGCCAGCAGTCAGGGGACGGTCTATAATTCACCCCTCCACTTT.

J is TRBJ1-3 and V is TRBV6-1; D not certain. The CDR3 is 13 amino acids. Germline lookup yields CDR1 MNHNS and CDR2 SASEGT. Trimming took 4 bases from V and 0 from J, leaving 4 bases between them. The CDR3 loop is CASSGSSGNTIYF. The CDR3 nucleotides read TGTGCCAGCAGTGGAAGCTCTGGAAACACCATATATTTT.

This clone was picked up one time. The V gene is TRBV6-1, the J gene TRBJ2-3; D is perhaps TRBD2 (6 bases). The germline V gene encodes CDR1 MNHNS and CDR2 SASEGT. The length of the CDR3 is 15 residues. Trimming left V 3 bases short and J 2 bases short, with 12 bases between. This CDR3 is CASSEWGVITDTQYF. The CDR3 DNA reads TGTGCCAGCAGTGAGTGGGGGGTGATCACAGATACGCAGTATTTT.

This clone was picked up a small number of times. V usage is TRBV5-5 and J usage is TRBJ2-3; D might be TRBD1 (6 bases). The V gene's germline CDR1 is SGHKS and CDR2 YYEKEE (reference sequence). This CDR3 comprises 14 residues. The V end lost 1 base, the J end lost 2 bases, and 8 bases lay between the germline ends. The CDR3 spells CASSLSGVTDTQYF. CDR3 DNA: TGTGCCAGCAGCTTGTCAGGGGTCACAGATACGCAGTATTTT.

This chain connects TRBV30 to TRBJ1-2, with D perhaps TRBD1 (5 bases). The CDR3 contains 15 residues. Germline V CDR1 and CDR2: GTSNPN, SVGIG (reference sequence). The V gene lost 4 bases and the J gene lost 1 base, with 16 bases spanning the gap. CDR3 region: CAWNRQPQVNYGYTF. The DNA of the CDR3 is TGTGCCTGGAACCGACAGCCTCAAGTTAACTATGGCTACACCTTC.

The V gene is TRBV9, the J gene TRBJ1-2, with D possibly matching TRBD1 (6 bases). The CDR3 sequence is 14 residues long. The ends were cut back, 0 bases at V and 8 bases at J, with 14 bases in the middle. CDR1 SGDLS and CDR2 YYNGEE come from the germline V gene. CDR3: CASSVEGRGGGYTF. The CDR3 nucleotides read TGTGCCAGCAGCGTAGAAGGCAGGGGAGGCGGCTACACCTTC. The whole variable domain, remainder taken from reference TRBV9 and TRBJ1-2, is DSGVTQTPKHLITATGQRVTLRCSPRSGDLSVYWYQQSLDQGLQFLIQYYNGEERAKGNILERFSAQQFPDLHSELNLSSLELGDSALYFCASSVEGRGGGYTFGSGTRLTVV.

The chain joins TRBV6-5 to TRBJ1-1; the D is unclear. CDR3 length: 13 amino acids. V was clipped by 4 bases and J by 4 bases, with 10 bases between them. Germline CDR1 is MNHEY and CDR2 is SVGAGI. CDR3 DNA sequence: TGTGCCAGCAGTTCCGGACGCGGCACTGAAGCTTTCTTT. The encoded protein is CASSSGRGTEAFF.

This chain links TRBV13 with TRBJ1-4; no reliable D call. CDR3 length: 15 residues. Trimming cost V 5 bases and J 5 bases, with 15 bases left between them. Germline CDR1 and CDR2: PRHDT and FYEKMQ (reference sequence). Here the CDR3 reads CASSEAISGNEKLFF. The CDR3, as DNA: TGTGCCAGCAGCGAGGCAATTTCTGGGAATGAAAAACTGTTTTTT.

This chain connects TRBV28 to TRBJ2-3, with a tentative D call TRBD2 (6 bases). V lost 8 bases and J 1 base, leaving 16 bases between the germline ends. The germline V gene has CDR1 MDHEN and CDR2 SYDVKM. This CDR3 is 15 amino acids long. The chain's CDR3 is CASGPGGGGTDTQYF. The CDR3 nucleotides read TGTGCCAGCGGCCCCGGGGGTGGGGGCACAGATACGCAGTATTTT.

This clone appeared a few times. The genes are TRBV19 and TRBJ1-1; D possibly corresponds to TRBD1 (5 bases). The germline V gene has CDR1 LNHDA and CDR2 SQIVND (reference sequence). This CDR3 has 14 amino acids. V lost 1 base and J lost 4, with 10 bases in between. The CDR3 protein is CASSIVRGRTEAFF. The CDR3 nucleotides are TGTGCCAGTAGTATAGTACGGGGACGCACTGAAGCTTTCTTT.

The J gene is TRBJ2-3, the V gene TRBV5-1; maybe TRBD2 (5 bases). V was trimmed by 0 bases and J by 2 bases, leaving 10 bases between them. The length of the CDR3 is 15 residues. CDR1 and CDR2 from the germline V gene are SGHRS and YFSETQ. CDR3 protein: CASSLAQRNTDTQYF. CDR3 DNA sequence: TGCGCCAGCAGCTTGGCCCAGCGGAACACAGATACGCAGTATTTT. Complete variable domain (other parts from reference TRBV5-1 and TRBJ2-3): KAGVTQTPRYLIKTRGQQVTLSCSPISGHRSVSWYQQTPGQGLQFLFEYFSETQRNKGNFPGRFSGRQFSNSRSEMNVSTLELGDSALYLCASSLAQRNTDTQYFGPGTRLTVL.

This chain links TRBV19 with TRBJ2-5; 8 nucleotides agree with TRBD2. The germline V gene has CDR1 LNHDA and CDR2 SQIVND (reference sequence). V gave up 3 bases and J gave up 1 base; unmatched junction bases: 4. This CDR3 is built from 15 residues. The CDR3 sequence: CASSISAGGQETQYF. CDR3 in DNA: TGTGCCAGTAGTATTTCCGCGGGGGGCCAAGAGACCCAGTACTTC.

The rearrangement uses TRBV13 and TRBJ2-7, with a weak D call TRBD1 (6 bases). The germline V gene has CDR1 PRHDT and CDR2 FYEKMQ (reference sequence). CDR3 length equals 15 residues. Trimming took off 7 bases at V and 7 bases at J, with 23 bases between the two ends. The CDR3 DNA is TGTGCCAGCACGGACTCTCTACAGGGAATGCGAGAGCAGTACTTC. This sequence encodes CASTDSLQGMREQYF.

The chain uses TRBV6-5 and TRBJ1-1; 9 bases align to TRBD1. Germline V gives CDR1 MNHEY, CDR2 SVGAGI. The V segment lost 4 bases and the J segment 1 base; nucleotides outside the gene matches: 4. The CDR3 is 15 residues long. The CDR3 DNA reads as TGTGCCAGCAGTTCCCACAGGGGGCGGAACACTGAAGCTTTCTTT. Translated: CASSSHRGRNTEAFF.